This passage covers 7 T cell receptor beta chains from one sample sequenced in a study of T cells in Graves' hyperthyroidism and ophthalmopathy. Authors of the study amplified TCR beta CDR3 regions from RNA transcripts. An initial round of RT-PCR targeting the TCR CDR3 relied on the HTBI primer set. MiXCR was run by TCRdb on the multiplex PCR reads, yielding one entry per CDR3 protein. Of about 600,000 distinct CDR3 sequences listed, roughly 16% are singletons. Sequenced input: blood. The receptors here all came from a woman aged 35 to 49 with Graves' ophthalmopathy.

V usage is TRBV12-3 or TRBV12-4 and J usage is TRBJ1-5; no definite D call. The CDR3 spans 15 residues. Trimming took 3 bases from V and 2 from J, leaving 11 bases between them. CDR3 residues: CASSLGIRGNQPQHF. The DNA for the CDR3 is TGTGCCAGCAGTTTGGGTATTCGTGGCAATCAGCCCCAGCATTTT.

This chain connects TRBV10-3 to TRBJ2-3, with 8 bases matching TRBD2. Losses at the gene ends were 3 bases for V and 5 bases for J; bases not matched to a gene: 13. The CDR3 spans 17 residues. The germline CDR1 and CDR2 sequences are ENHRY and SYGVKD. CDR3 in amino acids: CAISDERGLGGGDTQYF. The CDR3 DNA reads TGTGCCATCAGTGACGAGCGGGGACTAGGAGGGGGAGATACGCAGTATTTT.

Here the CDR3 reads CASSLWRGEQFF. CDR3 coding DNA: TGTGCCAGCAGTTTATGGCGGGGTGAGCAGTTCTTC. The rearrangement uses TRBV12-3 or TRBV12-4 and TRBJ2-1; D might be TRBD2 (6 bases). The CDR3 sequence is 12 residues long. V was shortened by 2 bases and J by 9 bases, with 8 bases between the two germline ends.

The chain carries TRBV11-2 and TRBJ1-1; TRBD1 might be the D (5 bases). The germline CDR1 and CDR2 sequences are SGHAT and FQNNGV. The germline V and J ends were trimmed by 1 base and 11 bases, with 17 bases remaining between them. This CDR3 contains 14 residues. CDR3 sequence (DNA): TGTGCCAGCAGCTTAGCGGGGATGGGGGTTGCTGCTTTCTTT. It is translated as CASSLAGMGVAAFF.

This clonotype was counted ten times or more. The chain joins TRBV2 to TRBJ1-1; D not certain. Germline assignment: CDR1 SNHLY and CDR2 FYNNEI. The CDR3 runs to 13 residues. The V gene lost 3 bases and the J gene lost 2 bases, with 7 bases spanning the gap. The DNA of the CDR3 is TGTGCCAGCAGTGAGAGGAGAAACACTGAAGCTTTCTTT. Protein: CASSERRNTEAFF.

Many counts were recorded for this clonotype. The chain links TRBV12-3 or TRBV12-4 to TRBJ1-5; D is ambiguous. There are 15 residues in the CDR3. Between the trimmed V and J ends, which lost 3 bases and 2 bases, there was a span of 11 bases. The DNA for the CDR3 is TGTGCCAGCAGTTTGGAGCAGGTGGGCAATCAGCCCCAGCATTTT. Its translation: CASSLEQVGNQPQHF.

There are many counts of this clonotype. The chain has TRBV11-3 and TRBJ2-3; D could derive from TRBD1 or TRBD2 (6 bases each). V lost 1 base and J lost 6, with 14 bases in between. The CDR3 is made up of 15 amino acids. Germline V gives CDR1 SGHNT, CDR2 YENEEA. The CDR3 here is CASSLGGLATDTQYF. In DNA, the CDR3 is TGTGCCAGCAGCTTAGGGGGGCTAGCGACGGATACGCAGTATTTT.